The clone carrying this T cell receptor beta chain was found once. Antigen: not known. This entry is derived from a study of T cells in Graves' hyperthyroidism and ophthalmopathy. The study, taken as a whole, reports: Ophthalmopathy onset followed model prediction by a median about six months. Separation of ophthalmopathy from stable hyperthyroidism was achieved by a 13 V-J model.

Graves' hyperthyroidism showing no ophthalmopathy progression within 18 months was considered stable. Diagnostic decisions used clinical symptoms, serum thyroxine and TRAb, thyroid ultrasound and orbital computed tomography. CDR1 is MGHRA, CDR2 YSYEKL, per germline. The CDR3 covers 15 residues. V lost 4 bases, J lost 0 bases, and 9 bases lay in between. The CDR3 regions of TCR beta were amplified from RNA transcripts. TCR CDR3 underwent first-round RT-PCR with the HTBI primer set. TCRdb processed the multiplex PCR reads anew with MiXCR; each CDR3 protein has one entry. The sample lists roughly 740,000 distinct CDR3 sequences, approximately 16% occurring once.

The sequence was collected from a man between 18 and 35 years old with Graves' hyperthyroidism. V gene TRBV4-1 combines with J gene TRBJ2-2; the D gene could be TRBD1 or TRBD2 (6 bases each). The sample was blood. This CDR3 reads CASSLEGANTGELFF. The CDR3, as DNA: TGCGCCAGCAGCCTGGAGGGGGCGAACACCGGGGAGCTGTTTTTT.